This note documents a single T cell receptor beta chain sequence. The antigen is unknown. Stated time point: cycle 4 day 1 (C4D1), after six to seven weeks of nivolumab. Autologous stem cell transplantation was followed by relapse in every patient, and brentuximab vedotin exposure varied. Magnetic negative selection of thawed PBMCs was the method by which CD4+ T cells were purified. The CDR3 has 14 residues. The germline V gene encodes CDR1 KGHSH and CDR2 LQKENI. Trimming cost V 3 bases and J 0 bases, with 8 bases left between them. The protocol was immunoSEQ multiplex PCR, while the TCRdb copy is restricted to in-frame clones and leaves out a portion. The data contain 25,000 to 30,000 clones, around 80% of them singletons. The data belong to a study of PD-1 blockade in classical Hodgkin lymphoma. Overall study results and limits: Newly diagnosed and completely responding patients shared comparable baseline diversity.

The material was CD4+ T cells from blood, obtained before the fourth cycle of nivolumab. This clonotype was obtained from a human donor with classical Hodgkin lymphoma. The V call is TRBV18, the J call TRBJ1-2; D ambiguous. The CDR3 loop is CASSPTRTNYGYTF. CDR3 DNA sequence: TGTGCCAGCTCACCGACCAGAACTAACTATGGCTACACCTTC. The whole variable domain, filled in from reference TRBV18 and TRBJ1-2, reads NAGVMQNPRHLVRRRGQEARLRCSPMKGHSHVYWYRQLPEEGLKFMVYLQKENIIDESGMPKERFSAEFPKEGPSILRIQQVVRGDSAAYFCASSPTRTNYGYTFGSGTRLTVV.